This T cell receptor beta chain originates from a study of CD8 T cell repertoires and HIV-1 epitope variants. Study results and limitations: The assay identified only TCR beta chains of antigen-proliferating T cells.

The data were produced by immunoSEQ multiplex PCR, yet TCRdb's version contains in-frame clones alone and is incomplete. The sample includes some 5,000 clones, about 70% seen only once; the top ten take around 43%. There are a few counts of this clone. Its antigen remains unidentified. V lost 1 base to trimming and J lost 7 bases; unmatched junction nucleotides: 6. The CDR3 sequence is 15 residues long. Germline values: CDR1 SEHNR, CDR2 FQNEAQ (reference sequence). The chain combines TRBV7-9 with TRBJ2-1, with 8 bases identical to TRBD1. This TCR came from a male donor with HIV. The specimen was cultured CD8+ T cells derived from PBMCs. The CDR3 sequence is CASSLVSRGLNEQFF. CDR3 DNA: TGTGCCAGCAGCTTAGTAAGCAGGGGGCTTAATGAGCAGTTCTTC.